Described below is a single TCR beta chain sequence and its context. What it binds is unknown. The data stem from a study of vaccination and CD4 T cells after COVID-19. As to treatment: roughly 10-day PBMC culture with coronavirus spike peptide pools or control peptides (ViraFEST assay). The V gene end was trimmed by 6 bases and the J gene end by 10 bases; junction bases not matched to a gene: 14. Germline V gene data show CDR1 as MNHEY and CDR2 as SVGEGT. The CDR3 contains 15 residues. Cultured CD4+ T-cell DNA underwent Oncomine TCR Beta short-read sequencing. TCRdb called the PCR reads again in MiXCR, with one record for every CDR3 protein. This table holds about 24,000 distinct CDR3 sequences, about 56% found once.

This chain uses TRBV6-2 or TRBV6-3 with TRBJ1-1, with 10 bases lining up with TRBD1. Sequencing used CD4+ T cells from blood, cultured in vitro. This TCR came from a human donor who had recovered from COVID-19. DNA for the CDR3: TGTGCCAGCAGGATACAGACAGGGGGCTCCTTAGGAGCTTTCTTT. It is translated as CASRIQTGGSLGAFF.